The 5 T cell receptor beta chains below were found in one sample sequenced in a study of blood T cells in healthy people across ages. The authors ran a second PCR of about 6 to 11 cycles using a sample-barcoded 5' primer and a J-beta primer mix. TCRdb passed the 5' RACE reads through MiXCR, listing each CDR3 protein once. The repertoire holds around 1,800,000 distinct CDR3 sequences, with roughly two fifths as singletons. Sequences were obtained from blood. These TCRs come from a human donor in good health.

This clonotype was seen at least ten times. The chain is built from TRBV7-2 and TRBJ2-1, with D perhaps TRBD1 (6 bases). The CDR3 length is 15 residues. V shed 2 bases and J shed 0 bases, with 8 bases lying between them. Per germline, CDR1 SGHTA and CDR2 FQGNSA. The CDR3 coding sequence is TGTGCCAGCAGCTTAAGGGGGAGCTCCTACAATGAGCAGTTCTTC. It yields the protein CASSLRGSSYNEQFF.

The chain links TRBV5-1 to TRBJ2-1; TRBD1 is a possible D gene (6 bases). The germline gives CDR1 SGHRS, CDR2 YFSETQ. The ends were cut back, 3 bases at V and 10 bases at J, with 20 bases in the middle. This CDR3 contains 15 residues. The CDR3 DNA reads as TGCGCCAGCAGCTATCAATCCCAGGGAAGGGGGGAGCAGTTCTTC. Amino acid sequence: CASSYQSQGRGEQFF. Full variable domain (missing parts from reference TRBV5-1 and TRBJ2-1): KAGVTQTPRYLIKTRGQQVTLSCSPISGHRSVSWYQQTPGQGLQFLFEYFSETQRNKGNFPGRFSGRQFSNSRSEMNVSTLELGDSALYLCASSYQSQGRGEQFFGPGTRLTVL.

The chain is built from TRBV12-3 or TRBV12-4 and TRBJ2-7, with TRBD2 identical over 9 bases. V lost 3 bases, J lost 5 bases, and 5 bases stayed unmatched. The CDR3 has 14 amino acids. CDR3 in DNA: TGTGCCAGCAGTTTGTTGAGCGGGAGGCACGAGCAGTACTTC. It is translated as CASSLLSGRHEQYF.

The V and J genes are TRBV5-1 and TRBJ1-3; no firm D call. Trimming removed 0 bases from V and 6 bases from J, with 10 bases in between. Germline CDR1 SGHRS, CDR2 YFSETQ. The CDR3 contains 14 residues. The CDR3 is CASSLGFGENTIYF. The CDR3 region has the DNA TGCGCCAGCAGCTTGGGCTTCGGGGAAAACACCATATATTTT.

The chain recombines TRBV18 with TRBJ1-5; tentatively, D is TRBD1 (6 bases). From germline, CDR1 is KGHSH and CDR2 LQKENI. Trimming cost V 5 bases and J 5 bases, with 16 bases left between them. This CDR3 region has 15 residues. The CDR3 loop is CASSYLEGGDQPQHF. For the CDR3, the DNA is TGTGCCAGCTCATACTTGGAGGGGGGCGATCAGCCCCAGCATTTT.